This is a list of T cell receptor beta chains from one sample in a study of technical replicates of blood from a few donors. Measured with immunoSEQ multiplex PCR; TCRdb has only the in-frame clones, and not every one. This sample has 78,000 or so clones, with 90% to 95% found just once. Material for sequencing was T cells isolated from PBMCs. These receptors were collected from a human donor in good health. Some clones in this sample may be carry-over from other donors' samples. The CDR3 runs from the conserved cysteine through the conserved F or W. A D gene is named only where the DNA matches it firmly. The listing skips clone size in some rows; elsewhere it reads once, few, many or a size class.

V	J	size	D	DNA	CDR3
TRBV29-1	TRBJ1-5	once	TRBD1	TGCAGCGTCCGGACAGGTCTGGATCAGCCCCAGCATTTT	CSVRTGLDQPQHF
TRBV2	TRBJ2-2	.	TRBD2	TGTGCCAGCAGCAAAGCGGGACTCAACACCGGGGAGCTGTTTTTT	CASSKAGLNTGELFF
TRBV5-4	TRBJ1-1	.	.	TGTGCCAGCAGCTTGGGACACAACACTGAAGCTTTCTTT	CASSLGHNTEAFF
TRBV5-8	TRBJ1-2	.	.	TGTGCCAGCAGCTTGGGTGTGATGGCAAACTATGGCTACACCTTC	CASSLGVMANYGYTF
TRBV2	TRBJ2-1	.	TRBD2	TGTGCCAGCAGAGCGGGAGGGTCCTACAATGAGCAGTTCTTC	CASRAGGSYNEQFF
TRBV6-1	TRBJ1-5	.	.	TGTGCCAGCAGTGAATCACACCATAGCAATCAGCCCCAGCATTTT	CASSESHHSNQPQHF
TRBV6-5	TRBJ2-3	.	TRBD1	TGTGCCAGCAGTTCTTCCAGGGGGTTGGGAGATACGCAGTATTTT	CASSSSRGLGDTQYF
TRBV5-1	TRBJ2-5	once	.	TGCGCCAGCAGCTTGGCCGTAGGGGCAACTTGGTGGGAAGAGACCCAGTACTTC	CASSLAVGATWWEETQYF
TRBV7-2	TRBJ1-1	.	TRBD1	TGTGCCAGCAGCTTTGGGGGACAGGGGCGATCTGAAGCTTTCTTT	CASSFGGQGRSEAFF
TRBV2	TRBJ1-4	.	.	TGTGCCAGCAGTGCCTGGGGAGGGTCAGAGGAAAAACTGTTTTTT	CASSAWGGSEEKLFF
TRBV27	TRBJ2-3	once	.	TGTGCCAGCAGTCCCTCGAGCACAGATACGCAGTATTTT	CASSPSSTDTQYF
TRBV30	TRBJ1-4	.	TRBD1	TGTGCCTGGGGGGGACAGGGCTTCGAAAAACTGTTTTTT	CAWGGQGFEKLFF
TRBV5-1	TRBJ2-3	.	TRBD1	TGCGCCAGCAGCTTGCTCGACAGGGAACCGCAGTATTTT	CASSLLDREPQYF
TRBV28	TRBJ1-3	.	TRBD1	TGTGCCAGCAGTTCTCCGACAGGGCCCCTCTCTGGAAACACCATATATTTT	CASSSPTGPLSGNTIYF
TRBV5-5	TRBJ1-5	once	TRBD1	TGTGCCAGCAGCTTTACGGGACAGGGGGCAGGGGAGCCCCAGCATTTT	CASSFTGQGAGEPQHF
TRBV5-6	TRBJ2-5	.	TRBD1	TGTGCCAGCAGCTCCGTACAGGGGGCCGAGGAGACCCAGTACTTC	CASSSVQGAEETQYF
TRBV19	TRBJ2-2	.	.	TGTGCCAGTAGTATAATCGGGGTTTCGAACACCGGGGAGCTGTTTTTT	CASSIIGVSNTGELFF
TRBV7-8	TRBJ2-2	.	TRBD2	TGTGCCAGCAGCCTACGGACTAGTTCCACCGGGGAGCTGTTTTTT	CASSLRTSSTGELFF
TRBV2	TRBJ2-5	.	.	TGTGCCAGCAGGGTAGCGAGGGTAGAGACCCAGTACTTC	CASRVARVETQYF
TRBV13	TRBJ2-3	.	TRBD2	TGTGCCAGCAGTTTTTGGACTAGCCGACAAACAGATACGCAGTATTTT	CASSFWTSRQTDTQYF
TRBV4-1	TRBJ1-2	.	.	TGCGCCAGCAGCCACGTTTCTGAAAGCGAATATGGCTACACCTTC	CASSHVSESEYGYTF
TRBV5-8	TRBJ1-2	.	.	TGTGCCAGCAGCTTGGCGCCTCAGCGATGGAGAGGCTACACCTTC	CASSLAPQRWRGYTF
TRBV6-5	TRBJ1-2	.	.	TGTGCCAGCAGTTACTTTCATGACAGTCCCACTGGCTACACCTTC	CASSYFHDSPTGYTF
TRBV6-1	TRBJ2-7	.	.	TGTGCCAGCAGTGTGACTCGGCCACATAATGCGTACGAGCAGTACTTC	CASSVTRPHNAYEQYF
TRBV18	TRBJ2-7	.	.	TGTGCCAGCTCACCACAGGTAGGACTCATCTACGAGCAGTACTTC	CASSPQVGLIYEQYF
TRBV9	TRBJ2-1	.	.	TGTGCCAGCAGCAGAGGCTCCTACAATGAGCAGTTCTTC	CASSRGSYNEQFF
TRBV6-1	TRBJ2-7	.	TRBD2	TGTGCCAGCATACGGACTAGCGGTTCCTACGAGCAGTACTTC	CASIRTSGSYEQYF
TRBV7-9	TRBJ1-1	.	TRBD1	TGTGCCAGCAGCCCCGGGGGCAGGGGACAGGGGAACACTGAAGCTTTCTTT	CASSPGGRGQGNTEAFF
TRBV7-8	TRBJ2-5	.	.	TGTGCCAGCAGCCGTACAGAGTCTCTGGGGACCCAGTACTTC	CASSRTESLGTQYF
TRBV28	TRBJ2-5	.	.	TGTGCCAGCATCCCCGGGTCTGGGGAGACCCAGTACTTC	CASIPGSGETQYF
TRBV27	TRBJ1-2	once	.	TGTGCCAGCAGTTTACAGTATGGCTACACCTTC	CASSLQYGYTF
TRBV7-6	TRBJ2-5	.	TRBD2	TGTGCCAGCAGCTTGACTAGCGGGAGGATTATCGGAGAGACCCAGTACTTC	CASSLTSGRIIGETQYF
TRBV6-1	TRBJ1-3	.	.	TGTGCCATCCCTGGGAGCTCTGGAAACACCATATATTTT	CAIPGSSGNTIYF
TRBV7-2	TRBJ2-7	.	TRBD1	TGTGCCAGCAACCGACCGGGACAGGGCTCCTACGAGCAGTACTTC	CASNRPGQGSYEQYF
TRBV7-8	TRBJ2-1	.	TRBD2	TGTGCCAGCAGCTTAGCGACTAGCGGGAGGAACTACTACAATGAGCAGTTCTTC	CASSLATSGRNYYNEQFF
TRBV11-2	TRBJ2-7	few	.	TGTGCCAGCAGCTTGGCCACAGAGTACGAGCAGTACTTC	CASSLATEYEQYF
TRBV5-6	TRBJ2-3	.	.	TGTGCCAGCAGCTCGGCAGGGGTTTTCCCAGATACGCAGTATTTT	CASSSAGVFPDTQYF
TRBV27	TRBJ2-3	.	TRBD1	TGTGCCAGCAGTCCAGGGGGAACCAGCACAGATACGCAGTATTTT	CASSPGGTSTDTQYF
TRBV9	TRBJ2-1	.	.	TGTGCCAGCAGCGTAGGTGGCAGTATCAATGAGCAGTTCTTC	CASSVGGSINEQFF
TRBV11-2	TRBJ1-3	.	TRBD1	TGTGCCAGCAGCTGGACCTGGGGACAGGGACAAGGAAACACCATATATTTT	CASSWTWGQGQGNTIYF
TRBV5-1	TRBJ2-1	.	.	TGCGCCAGCAGCTTGGCCGATGAGCAGTTCTTC	CASSLADEQFF
TRBV6-1	TRBJ2-4	.	.	TGTGCCAGCAGTGAAATGGGCGTAGCCAAAAACATTCAGTACTTC	CASSEMGVAKNIQYF
TRBV9	TRBJ2-7	.	.	TGTGCCAGCAGCGGAAGGAGGCGCGGGGAGCAGTACTTC	CASSGRRRGEQYF
TRBV7-9	TRBJ2-1	.	.	TGTGCCAGCAGCTTTAGCTCTACCCAGTACAATGAGCAGTTCTTC	CASSFSSTQYNEQFF
TRBV7-9	TRBJ1-1	.	TRBD1	TGTGCCAGCAGCTTATCAGGGACAGTTGAAGCTTTCTTT	CASSLSGTVEAFF
TRBV5-1	TRBJ1-2	.	.	TGCGCCAGCAGCCCTAACGTAGGGACATCGAACTATGGCTACACCTTC	CASSPNVGTSNYGYTF
TRBV7-6	TRBJ1-3	.	.	TGTGCCAGCAGCTCAAGCTTAGCGAGCTCTGGAAACACCATATATTTT	CASSSSLASSGNTIYF
TRBV5-4	TRBJ1-2	.	TRBD1	TGTGCCAGCAGCTTGTCTTCAGGGGGCAGCTATGGCTACACCTTC	CASSLSSGGSYGYTF
TRBV11-3	TRBJ2-1	.	.	TGTGCCAGCAGCCAGAGGGCGGACTCCTACAATGAGCAGTTCTTC	CASSQRADSYNEQFF
TRBV7-7	TRBJ2-7	.	.	TGTGCCAGCAGCTTTATAAACAGGGTTCGAATAACCTACGAGCAGTACTTC	CASSFINRVRITYEQYF